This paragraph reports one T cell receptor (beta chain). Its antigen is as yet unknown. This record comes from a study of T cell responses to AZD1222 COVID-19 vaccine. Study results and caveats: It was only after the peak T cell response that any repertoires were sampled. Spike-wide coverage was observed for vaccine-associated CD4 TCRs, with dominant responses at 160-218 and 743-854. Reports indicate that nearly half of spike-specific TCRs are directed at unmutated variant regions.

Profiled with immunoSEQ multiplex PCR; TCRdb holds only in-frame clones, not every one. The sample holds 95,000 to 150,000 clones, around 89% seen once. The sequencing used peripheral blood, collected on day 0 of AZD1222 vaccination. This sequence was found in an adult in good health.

The CDR3 DNA reads TGCGCCAGCAGCCAAGATCAAGACAGCCTCAACACTGAAGCTTTCTTT. Translating it yields CASSQDQDSLNTEAFF. The chain combines TRBV4-3 with TRBJ1-1; tentatively, D is TRBD1 (5 bases). Trimming shortened V by 0 bases and J by 2 bases, and 13 bases separated the two germline ends. The germline gives CDR1 LGHNA, CDR2 YSLEER. The CDR3 totals 16 residues.